The 10 T cell receptor beta chains below all came from one sample that was sequenced in a study of T cell responses to AZD1222 COVID-19 vaccine. Produced via immunoSEQ multiplex PCR; TCRdb's table is partial and in-frame only. Here the sample spans some 89,000 clones, 90% being singletons. The material sequenced was peripheral blood, taken on day 0 of AZD1222 vaccination. All receptors come from an adult in good health.

This clone has a handful of counts. The rearrangement links TRBV5-8 to TRBJ2-7; D remains unclear. This CDR3 contains 14 residues. Germline V gives CDR1 SGHTS, CDR2 YDEGEE. Trimming pared 1 base from V and 0 bases from J, leaving 8 bases between. The CDR3 nucleotides are TGTGCCAGCAGCTTGTACAGTGGCTCCTACGAGCAGTACTTC. Encoded protein: CASSLYSGSYEQYF.

The V and J genes are TRBV27 and TRBJ2-3; 11 bases agree with TRBD2. V was clipped by 3 bases and J by 4 bases; unmatched bases: 9. CDR3 length equals 17 residues. Germline CDR1 and CDR2: MNHEY and SMNVEV (reference sequence). The CDR3 reads CASSFPQTSGNPDTQYF. The CDR3 DNA reads as TGTGCCAGCAGTTTTCCCCAGACTAGCGGGAATCCAGATACGCAGTATTTT.

The rearrangement joins TRBV27 to TRBJ2-7, with 10 nucleotides matching TRBD1. Germline V gives CDR1 MNHEY, CDR2 SMNVEV (reference sequence). The V and J ends lost 5 bases and 5 bases, in that order; junction bases with no gene match: 3. This CDR3 contains 13 residues. This CDR3 is CASSVTGGNEQYF. The CDR3, as DNA: TGTGCCAGCAGTGTGACAGGGGGCAACGAGCAGTACTTC.

The chain uses TRBV5-1 and TRBJ2-5; 9 positions match TRBD2. The germline V gene has CDR1 SGHRS and CDR2 YFSETQ. Trimming cost V 4 bases and J 1 base; bases outside gene matches: 11. The CDR3 covers 17 residues. The chain's CDR3 is CASSPYSGGMGQETQYF. The CDR3 nucleotides are TGCGCCAGCAGCCCTTATAGCGGGGGAATGGGCCAAGAGACCCAGTACTTC.

This chain joins TRBV6-5 and TRBJ1-6; the match to TRBD1 covers 8 bases. Germline lookup yields CDR1 MNHEY and CDR2 SVGAGI. The J segment lost 7 bases and the V segment lost 6 bases, leaving 2 bases of the junction unmatched. The length of the CDR3 is 13 residues. Written as DNA, the CDR3 is TGTGCCAGCAGGCAGGGGGCGAATTCACCCCTCCACTTT. Residues: CASRQGANSPLHF.

This chain links TRBV30 with TRBJ2-1, with D unclear. With 4 bases removed from V and 9 bases from J, the gap between germline ends came to 16 bases. Germline V CDR1 and CDR2: GTSNPN, SVGIG (reference sequence). This CDR3 has 13 amino acids. Here the CDR3 DNA reads TGTGCCTGGACTAGATTAGGGTTACGTGAGCAGTTCTTC. It specifies CAWTRLGLREQFF.

The chain joins TRBV7-8 to TRBJ2-2, with D unclear. From germline, CDR1 is SGHVS and CDR2 FQNEAQ. This CDR3 spans 16 amino acids. V lost 2 bases and J 0 bases, leaving 10 bases between the germline ends. The CDR3 region has the DNA TGTGCCAGCAGCTTATCCGCACTTACGAACACCGGGGAGCTGTTTTTT. It encodes CASSLSALTNTGELFF.

Comments on this clone: Other DNA sequences in this sample translate to the same CDR3. This chain connects TRBV9 to TRBJ2-2; D might be TRBD2 (5 bases). Trimming stripped 4 bases from V and 4 bases from J, with 14 bases between. Germline V gene data show CDR1 as SGDLS and CDR2 as YYNGEE. CDR3 size: 15 residues. For the CDR3, the DNA is TGTGCCAGCAGCCTCCGGCGGGCCGGCACCGGGGAGCTGTTTTTT. Its translation is CASSLRRAGTGELFF. Looking up the rest from reference TRBV9 and TRBJ2-2 gives the full variable domain: DSGVTQTPKHLITATGQRVTLRCSPRSGDLSVYWYQQSLDQGLQFLIQYYNGEERAKGNILERFSAQQFPDLHSELNLSSLELGDSALYFCASSLRRAGTGELFFGEGSRLTVL.

The genes are TRBV28 and TRBJ1-4; no definite D call. The CDR3 has 18 residues. Germline V gene lookup returns CDR1 MDHEN and CDR2 SYDVKM. Trimming took off 1 base at V and 2 bases at J, with 17 bases between the two ends. The CDR3 loop reads CASSLLPGSQWTNEKLFF. Written as DNA, the CDR3 is TGTGCCAGCAGTTTATTGCCAGGATCTCAGTGGACTAATGAAAAACTGTTTTTT.

V is TRBV5-6 and J is TRBJ1-2; no clear D. The CDR3 loop spans 14 amino acids. Between the trimmed V and J ends, which lost 1 base and 3 bases, there was a span of 10 bases. From germline, CDR1 is SGHDT and CDR2 YYEEEE. The CDR3 bases are TGTGCCAGCAGCTTGCCTGTCCAGGACTATGGCTACACCTTC. Its translation is CASSLPVQDYGYTF.